This entry is about one T cell receptor beta chain. This clonotype was seen many times. This clone's antigen is unknown. Base qualities are not provided; no much larger clone lies one nucleotide away. Every donor in the study was a healthy Caucasian. The data stem from a study of identical twins (dated by TCRdb to 2016 to 2017). Background for the entire study: TCR alpha and beta repertoires from monozygotic twins, unrelated adults of various ages and cord blood were deep-sequenced to test whether fetal clonotypes persist. Replicate twin experiments were performed at different times using different library preparation protocols to rule out contamination. Findings and caveats that apply to the study as a whole: Compared with coincidental sharing between unrelated individuals, an excess of low generation-probability sequences was observed among out-of-frame TCR alpha sequences shared between twins. Fewer insertions were carried by abundant cord blood beta clonotypes, a similar but weaker trend appeared in young adult naive repertoires, and no such trend appeared in memory repertoires. Because the same donors could not be followed over many years, the conclusions depended on cross-sectional statistical analysis. A weaker excess of twin sharing was found in beta out-of-frame sequences because the signal-to-noise ratio was lowered by fewer shared sequences. In monozygotic twins, out-of-frame TCR alpha sharing was systematically underestimated by recombination models, although the models agreed with sharing between unrelated individuals. Zero-insertion analyses could be partly confounded by invariant T cells such as MAIT and iNKT, although diverse VJ usage argued against such confounding for most clonotypes.

From the cysteine up to the phenylalanine, the CDR3 has a length of 12 residues. Only the CDR3 portion is preserved as DNA: 36 bases, with reading frame beginning at the first base. For CDR1 and CDR2, the germline V gene lists MDHEN and SYDVKM. The germline ends are 11 bases apart after V is trimmed by 6 bases and J by 5 bases. Libraries were made using 5' RACE. The reads were generated on an Illumina HiSeq 2000. A universal primer binding site was added through template switching, and the final cDNA carried a unique molecular identifier so that TCR cDNA molecules could be counted accurately. Specific primers in the conserved constant-segment region were used to synthesize first-strand cDNA for the TCR alpha and beta chains. Each cDNA library was double barcoded, with a SMART-Mk sample barcode plus Illumina barcodes, to control for contamination. TruSeq adapter sequences, together with Illumina sample barcodes, were added in two successive PCR steps. The TCR alpha and beta cDNA libraries were sequenced on the Illumina HiSeq platform using custom primers. From the authors' description of their analysis: MiGEC was used to process raw reads and extract unique molecular identifiers, and MiXCR was used to find CDR3 positions. Recombination models were inferred per individual with the repgenHMM and IGoR tools using an EM algorithm. Shared clonotype analysis was performed with the tcR package in R, normalizing sharing by the product of cloneset sizes. To study raw recombination without the effects of thymic and clonal selection, out-of-frame nonproductive sequences were analyzed. The public reads were reprocessed in TCRdb via fastp at Q25 and MiXCR, keeping in-frame beta chains. Merged by CDR3 protein, the rows form single entries marked with the most common genes and DNA. These V and J calls rely on TCRdb rather than the paper's analysis. Within this sample are 1.5 million to 2 million distinct CDR3 sequences, with about 32% of them counted one time only. Together, the top ten hold about 0.3% of the sample.

Sequencing was performed on cord blood. The sequence came from a newborn girl in good health. The chain links TRBV28 with TRBJ2-7, with the D gene not confidently named. CDR3 sequence: CASSPPGDEQYF. The bases are TGTGCCAGCAGCCCCCCTGGGGACGAGCAGTACTTC.